One sample yielded the 5 T cell receptor beta chains listed below, sequenced in a study of regulatory T cells in long-lasting Graves disease. Library construction for TCR beta used iRepertoire HTBI primers and Arm-PCR of CDR3 regions. TCRdb re-analysed the multiplex PCR reads in MiXCR, keeping a single row per CDR3 protein. Of 700,000 or so distinct CDR3 sequences listed, about 30% were seen once; the top ten hold about 40%. Specified time point: persistent/refractory GD, antithyroid drugs over 5 years with positive TRAb. From RNA extracted from PBMCs, the TCR library was made. The sequencing used peripheral blood mononuclear cells (PBMCs), collected when the disease was refractory, from a patient treated with antithyroid drugs. The receptors stem from a female donor with Graves disease.

This clonotype was seen only a few times. The gene calls are TRBV7-2 and TRBJ1-1, with D possibly TRBD1 on 5 matching bases. The CDR3 extends over 14 amino acids. Germline V gives CDR1 SGHTA, CDR2 FQGNSA. Trimming removed 4 bases from V and 4 bases from J, with 13 bases in between. The chain's CDR3 is CASSSASQGTEAFF. The CDR3 DNA reads TGTGCCAGCAGCTCGGCTAGCCAGGGCACTGAAGCTTTCTTT.

This clonotype came up many times. The gene calls are TRBV2 and TRBJ2-5, with TRBD2 matching over 7 bases. After removal of 1 base from V and 5 bases from J, the junction contained 7 bases not matched to a gene. The CDR3 contains 15 residues. CDR1 is SNHLY and CDR2 is FYNNEI in the germline V gene. CDR3 sequence: CASSEVRGREETQYF. The CDR3 DNA reads as TGTGCCAGCAGTGAAGTGCGCGGGAGAGAGGAGACCCAGTACTTC.

This clonotype has at least ten counts. The rearrangement joins TRBV12-3 or TRBV12-4 to TRBJ2-2; 8 bases are shared with TRBD1. The CDR3 has 15 residues. V gave up 3 bases and J gave up 7 bases; unmatched junction bases: 7. This CDR3 is CASSLGRGLIGELFF. The CDR3 bases are TGTGCCAGCAGTTTGGGCAGGGGGCTGATCGGGGAGCTGTTTTTT.

The J gene is TRBJ1-2, the V gene TRBV20-1, with D hard to call. This CDR3 is built from 13 residues. Germline V CDR1 and CDR2: DFQATT, SNEGSKA (reference sequence). Trimming took 4 bases from V and 2 from J, leaving 11 bases between them. As DNA, the CDR3 is TGCAGTGCTATAAACAGCGCCAACTATGGCTACACCTTC. Protein: CSAINSANYGYTF.

This clonotype was counted many times. The chain joins TRBV12-3 or TRBV12-4 to TRBJ2-7, with D tentatively TRBD2 (6 bases). The CDR3 length is 11 residues. V lost 2 bases, J lost 11 bases, and 10 bases lay in between. Written as DNA, the CDR3 is TGTGCCAGCAGTTTAATGGGGAGGAAGTACTTC. Amino acid sequence: CASSLMGRKYF.